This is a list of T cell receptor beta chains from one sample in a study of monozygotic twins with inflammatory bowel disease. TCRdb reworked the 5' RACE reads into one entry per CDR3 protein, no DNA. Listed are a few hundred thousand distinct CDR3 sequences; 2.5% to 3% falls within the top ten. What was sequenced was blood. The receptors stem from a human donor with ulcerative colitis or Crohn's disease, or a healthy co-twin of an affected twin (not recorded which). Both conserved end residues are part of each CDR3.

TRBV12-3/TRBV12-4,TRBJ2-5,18,CASSLILPGQGNEETQYF
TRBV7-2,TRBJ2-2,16,CASSSWTSGGAGELFF
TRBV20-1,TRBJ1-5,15,CSARADRASNQPQHF
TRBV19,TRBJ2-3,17,CASSPGTSGSSTDTQYF
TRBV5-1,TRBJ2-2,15,CASSLGFPNTGELFF
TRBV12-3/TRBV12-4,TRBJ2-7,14,CASRRDGFSYEQYF
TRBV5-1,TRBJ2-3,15,CASSTVLAGTDTQYF
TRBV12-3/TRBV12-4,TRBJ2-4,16,CASSFLEEGARNIQYF
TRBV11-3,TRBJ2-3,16,CASSLGGQSSADTQYF
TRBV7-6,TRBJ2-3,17,CASSDYYRGSGTDTQYF
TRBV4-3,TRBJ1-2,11,CASSQVSGYTF
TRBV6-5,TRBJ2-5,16,CASSSNIPGYQETQYF
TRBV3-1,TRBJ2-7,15,CASSPVRGAHGEQYF
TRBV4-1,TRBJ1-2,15,CASSQPDRERWGYTF
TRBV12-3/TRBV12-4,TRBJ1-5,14,CASSLTGWGQPQHF
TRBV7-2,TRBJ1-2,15,CASSLNPSIDNGYTF
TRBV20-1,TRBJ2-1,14,CSARPRTGRNEQFF
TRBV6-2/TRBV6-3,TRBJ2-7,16,CASSKSRTGGDFEQYF
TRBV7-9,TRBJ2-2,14,CASSLEIESGELFF
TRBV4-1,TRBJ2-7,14,CASSPGDRVYEQYF
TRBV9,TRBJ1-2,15,CASSERSGSNYGYTF
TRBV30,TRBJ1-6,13,CAWSWAGGSPLHF
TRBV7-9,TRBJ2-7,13,CASREGMVDEQYF
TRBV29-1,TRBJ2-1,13,CSSDGRARGEQFF
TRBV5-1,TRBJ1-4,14,CASSDPRGDEKLFF
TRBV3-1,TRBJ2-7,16,CASSQAPGSFLYEQYF
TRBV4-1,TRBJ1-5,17,CASSQDHQAGYNQPQHF
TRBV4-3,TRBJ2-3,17,CASSQAGTSGGTDTQYF
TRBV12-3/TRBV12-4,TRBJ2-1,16,CASRNAQGQGAYEQFF
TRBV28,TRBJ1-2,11,CASSLRSGYTF
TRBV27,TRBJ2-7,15,CASSFGRGARYEQYF
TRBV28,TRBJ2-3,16,CASSFVQRGATDTQYF
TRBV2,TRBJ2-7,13,CASRGGLIHEQYF
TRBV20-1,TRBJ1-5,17,CSARGVGERFGNQPQHF
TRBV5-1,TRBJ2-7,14,CASSPGTAVGEQYF
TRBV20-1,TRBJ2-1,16,CSAILAGGPFNYEQFF
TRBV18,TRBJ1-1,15,CASSPVTGGNTEAFF